This T cell receptor beta chain derives from a study of blood T cells in healthy people across ages. V dropped 6 bases and J dropped 0; count of bases not matched to a gene: 11. This CDR3 has 17 residues. The germline V gene has CDR1 DFQATT and CDR2 SNEGSKA (reference sequence). For the second PCR, which ran for roughly 7 to 11 cycles, a sample-barcoded 5' primer and a J-beta primer mix were used. TCRdb processed the 5' RACE reads anew with MiXCR; each CDR3 protein has one entry. Of 600,000 or so distinct CDR3 sequences listed, around half are singletons. Sequencing used blood. The TCR sequence derives from an elderly man in good health. The chain links TRBV20-1 to TRBJ2-3; 11 bases map to TRBD2. The CDR3 sequence is CSAGGLADSWSTDTQYF. In nucleotides, the CDR3 is TGCAGTGCCGGGGGACTAGCGGACTCATGGAGCACAGATACGCAGTATTTT.